Detailed here is one T cell receptor beta chain. Its antigen is still unknown. This sample was taken from a study of blood T cells in healthy people across ages. Study outcomes and limitations: Long-lived and aged donors differed, with more naive CD4+ cells and higher diversity in the long-lived.

A J-beta primer mix and a sample-barcoded 5' primer were used in a second PCR of about 7 to 12 cycles. TCRdb re-derived calls from the 5' RACE reads in MiXCR, one entry per CDR3 protein. In the table there are 650,000 to 1,000,000 distinct CDR3 sequences, 35% to 50% of which are singletons. The V gene's germline CDR1 is SQVTM and CDR2 ANQGSEA. Trimming at V came to 7 bases and at J to 2 bases, leaving 5 bases not matched to a gene. The CDR3 sequence is 14 residues long. The TCR was taken from a man older than 75 in good health. Sequencing was done on a sample of blood. V usage is TRBV29-1 and J usage is TRBJ2-5, with TRBD2 matching over 12 bases. As DNA, the CDR3 is TGCAGCGCCCGGACTAGCGGGGTTCAAGAGACCCAGTACTTC. This gives the protein CSARTSGVQETQYF.